One TCR beta chain is described in this entry. The data are from a study of blood T cell repertoires in COVID-19. Study as a whole: The samples span acute and convalescent COVID-19 from the United States, Italy and Spain. From T cells, B-cell-depleted T cells, or PBMCs came the material, which was cDNA or gDNA.

As handled by the study authors: By means of reference gene primer amplification, nucleated cell counts were estimated. The protocol was immunoSEQ multiplex PCR, while the TCRdb copy is restricted to in-frame clones and leaves out a portion. That table furnishes V, J and clone size, whereas the DNA furnished D and trimming. The sample includes more than 150,000 clones, around 85% of them seen just once. V lost 0 bases, J lost 2 bases, and 5 bases stayed unmatched. This CDR3 is built from 16 residues. Germline lookup yields CDR1 MGHRA and CDR2 YSYEKL. Material: peripheral blood. This rearrangement joins TRBV4-1 to TRBJ1-2; the match to TRBD1 covers 8 bases. The TCR was taken from a woman older than 75 with acute or convalescent COVID-19. The CDR3 nucleotides read TGCGCCAGCAGCCAAGATTGGACAGGGAACAACTATGGCTACACCTTC. Translating gives CASSQDWTGNNYGYTF.